This T cell receptor beta chain was sequenced in a study of cytomegalovirus exposure and HLA in healthy donors. Findings and limits, study-wide: TCR beta chains numbering approximately 150 were designated cytomegalovirus-associated.

60 Vbeta and 13 Jbeta primers were used in PCR. Methods used by the authors: The authors later counted 75 million to 90 million unique TCR beta chains, some 12 million of them shared. TCRdb keeps only in-frame clones here, not all; method: immunoSEQ multiplex PCR. That table supplies the V and J calls and clone size; D and trimming were determined from the DNA. The table lists 76,000 or so clones, around 70% of them singletons. About this clone: Antigen specificity is unknown.

This CDR3 has 17 residues. The V end lost 1 base, the J end lost 1 base, and 17 bases lay between the germline ends. Germline V CDR1 and CDR2: MNHNS, SASEGT. The genes are TRBV6-1 and TRBJ2-7; tentatively, D is TRBD1 (6 bases). The clonotype originates from a woman aged 35 to 49 in good health and CMV-seropositive. Sequencing used PBMCs. CDR3 nucleotide sequence: TGTGCCAGCAGTGAAGGTGGTTTCTGGGGGCTATCCTACGAGCAGTACTTC. It specifies CASSEGGFWGLSYEQYF.